The 19 T cell receptor beta chains below all came from one sample that was sequenced in a study of CD8+ T cells in alopecia areata. The treatment is: oral pan-JAK inhibitor, 5-10 mg twice daily. Isolated RNA was reverse transcribed into cDNA used as the sequencing template. The method was immunoSEQ multiplex PCR; TCRdb's version includes in-frame clones alone and lacks a portion of them. The sample yields more than 90,000 clones, about three fifths seen once. The specimen was CD8+ T cells sorted from blood, collected at week 24, from a patient treated with tofacitinib. These receptors all stem from a human donor with alopecia areata.

The V call is TRBV28, the J call TRBJ1-5; TRBD1 might be the D (6 bases). Trimming removed 6 bases at V and 7 bases at J, with 13 bases between. CDR1 MDHEN and CDR2 SYDVKM come from the germline V gene. The CDR3 is made up of 13 amino acids. The CDR3 loop is CASRPGGGQPQHF. The CDR3 DNA reads TGTGCCAGCAGGCCCGGGGGCGGGCAGCCCCAGCATTTT. Filled out from reference TRBV28 and TRBJ1-5, the complete variable domain reads DVKVTQSSRYLVKRTGEKVFLECVQDMDHENMFWYRQDPGLGLRLIYFSYDVKMKEKGDIPEGYSVSREKKERFSLILESASTNQTSMYLCASRPGGGQPQHFGDGTRLSIL.

This clone came up a few times. This chain connects TRBV29-1 to TRBJ2-1; 9 bases agree with TRBD2. V was clipped by 4 bases and J by 7 bases; unmatched bases: 11. CDR1 is SQVTM, CDR2 ANQGSEA, per germline. There are 15 residues in the CDR3. This CDR3 reads CSVGPSGGTLNEQFF. CDR3 DNA sequence: TGCAGCGTTGGCCCCAGCGGGGGGACTTTGAATGAGCAGTTCTTC.

V and J are TRBV30 and TRBJ2-5; D tentatively fits TRBD1 or TRBD2 (5 bases each). The CDR3 is 12 residues long. CDR1 and CDR2 from the germline V gene are GTSNPN and SVGIG (reference sequence). V lost 5 bases, J lost 4 bases, and 11 bases lay in between. CDR3 amino acids: CAWLWGSETQYF. The CDR3 DNA sequence: TGTGCCTGGTTGTGGGGGTCAGAGACCCAGTACTTC.

V and J are TRBV19 and TRBJ1-6; D not resolved. CDR3 length: 15 residues. CDR1 is LNHDA and CDR2 is SQIVND in the germline V gene (reference sequence). V dropped 3 bases and J dropped 9 bases, with 15 bases sitting between them. CDR3 bases: TGTGCCAGTAGTATTGAGGGCGAGTCTGTTTCACCCCTCCACTTT. This gives the protein CASSIEGESVSPLHF.

The chain joins TRBV7-2 to TRBJ2-1, with 7 bases matching TRBD2. J was trimmed by 8 bases and V by 6 bases; bases with no gene match: 4. Germline values: CDR1 SGHTA, CDR2 FQGNSA. This CDR3 comprises 12 residues. The CDR3 loop reads CASRLAWDEQFF. The DNA of the CDR3 is TGTGCCAGCAGACTAGCGTGGGATGAGCAGTTCTTC.

This clone came up a few times. This chain links TRBV5-6 with TRBJ2-3; TRBD2 matches at 8 bases. The germline V gene encodes CDR1 SGHDT and CDR2 YYEEEE. Trimming removed 5 bases from V and 4 bases from J; junction bases left unmatched: 6. The CDR3 is 14 residues long. The CDR3 loop is CASRISGVPDTQYF. The CDR3 coding sequence is TGTGCCAGCAGAATTAGCGGGGTGCCAGATACGCAGTATTTT.

This clone came up a few times. J is TRBJ2-7 and V is TRBV5-1; 10 nucleotides align to TRBD1. V was clipped by 0 bases and J by 3 bases; unmatched bases: 6. CDR3 length: 16 residues. CDR1 and CDR2 from the germline V gene are SGHRS and YFSETQ. CDR3 amino acids: CASSLGETGGIYEQYF. DNA for the CDR3: TGCGCCAGCAGCTTGGGCGAGACAGGGGGCATCTACGAGCAGTACTTC.

At least ten counts were recorded for this clone. This chain joins TRBV10-3 and TRBJ2-7; the D is unclear. This CDR3 contains 13 residues. The germline V and J ends were trimmed by 6 bases and 4 bases, with 13 bases remaining between them. Germline values: CDR1 ENHRY, CDR2 SYGVKD. In DNA form, the CDR3 reads TGTGCCATCAGGGGAACCGGATCTTACGAGCAGTACTTC. Translation: CAIRGTGSYEQYF.

The chain recombines TRBV13 with TRBJ1-1; the D gene is possibly TRBD1 (6 bases). There are 13 residues in the CDR3. Trimming shortened V by 2 bases and J by 8 bases, and 12 bases separated the two germline ends. Germline V gene lookup returns CDR1 PRHDT and CDR2 FYEKMQ (reference sequence). DNA for the CDR3: TGTGCCAGCAGCTTACTCCAGGGGAACGAAGCTTTCTTT. This sequence encodes CASSLLQGNEAFF.

This sequence joins TRBV6-1 and TRBJ2-1; TRBD2 might be the D (6 bases). Trimming pared 6 bases from V and 5 bases from J, leaving 20 bases between. Germline CDR1 and CDR2: MNHNS and SASEGT. The CDR3 is made up of 16 amino acids. As DNA, the CDR3 is TGTGCCAGCAGCGAAACGGACGGGGGAGAGAACAATGAGCAGTTCTTC. Its protein is CASSETDGGENNEQFF.

The chain recombines TRBV7-9 with TRBJ2-1; the match to TRBD2 covers 10 bases. The V gene end was trimmed by 6 bases and the J gene end by 9 bases; junction bases not matched to a gene: 11. This CDR3 has 15 amino acids. Germline V gene lookup returns CDR1 SEHNR and CDR2 FQNEAQ (reference sequence). CDR3 sequence reads: CASSRESGGVGEQFF. The CDR3 nucleotides read TGTGCCAGCAGTCGCGAAAGCGGGGGGGTTGGTGAGCAGTTCTTC.

On this clone itself: The same CDR3 can be traced to other DNA sequences in this sample. This chain joins TRBV9 and TRBJ2-1; D call uncertain. This CDR3 is 11 amino acids long. V lost 0 bases and J lost 9, with 4 bases in between. CDR1 is SGDLS and CDR2 is YYNGEE in the germline V gene. DNA of the CDR3: TGTGCCAGCAGCGTAGGGGGTGAGCAGTTCTTC. Protein sequence: CASSVGGEQFF.

This chain uses TRBV9 with TRBJ2-7, with D unresolved. This CDR3 has 14 amino acids. V shed 4 bases and J shed 1 base, with 12 bases lying between them. Germline V gene lookup returns CDR1 SGDLS and CDR2 YYNGEE. The CDR3 DNA is TGTGCCAGCAGCCCCAGTAGTGGATCCTACGAGCAGTACTTC. It specifies CASSPSSGSYEQYF.

With respect to this clone: Within the sample, other DNA sequences also encode this same CDR3. CDR3 in amino acids: CASSQVLGGNQPQHF. For the CDR3, the DNA is TGCGCCAGCAGCCAAGTATTAGGGGGTAATCAGCCCCAGCATTTT. The V call is TRBV4-3, the J call TRBJ1-5; tentatively, D is TRBD1 (6 bases). The CDR3 is 15 amino acids. V was shortened by 1 base and J by 4 bases, with 11 bases between the two germline ends. The V gene's germline CDR1 is LGHNA and CDR2 YSLEER.

The chain combines TRBV30 with TRBJ1-5; D unclear. Trimming took 5 bases from V and 2 from J, leaving 10 bases between them. In germline, CDR1 is GTSNPN, CDR2 SVGIG (reference sequence). The CDR3 extends over 13 amino acids. In DNA form, the CDR3 reads TGTGCCTGGGGCCCCTGGGGCAATCAGCCCCAGCATTTT. It codes for CAWGPWGNQPQHF.

The chain has TRBV30 and TRBJ1-4; 10 bases map to TRBD1. Per the germline V gene, CDR1 is GTSNPN and CDR2 is SVGIG (reference sequence). This CDR3 region has 17 residues. With 2 bases clipped from V and 2 bases from J, the junction kept 8 bases outside the gene matches. This CDR3 reads CAWSTGTGVYTNEKLFF. As DNA, the CDR3 is TGTGCCTGGAGTACCGGGACAGGGGTGTACACTAATGAAAAACTGTTTTTT.

The genes are TRBV30 and TRBJ1-2, with TRBD1 matching over 9 bases. J was trimmed by 3 bases and V by 3 bases; bases with no gene match: 17. This CDR3 contains 18 residues. From germline, CDR1 is GTSNPN and CDR2 SVGIG (reference sequence). CDR3 DNA sequence: TGTGCCTGGAGCCCCTGGGGGGACAGGGCCCCACTAGACTATGGCTACACCTTC. Its protein is CAWSPWGDRAPLDYGYTF.

This clone is a singleton in its sample. The rearrangement uses TRBV7-3 and TRBJ2-1; a weak D match, TRBD2 (6 bases). The CDR3 covers 16 residues. Trimming left V 4 bases short and J 6 bases short, with 19 bases between. The germline CDR1 and CDR2 sequences are SGHTA and FQGTGA. The chain's CDR3 is CASSSPAGHGGNEQFF. DNA for the CDR3: TGTGCCAGCAGCTCCCCGGCGGGCCACGGGGGCAATGAGCAGTTCTTC.

V usage is TRBV7-9 and J usage is TRBJ2-4; D perhaps matches TRBD2 (5 bases). V gave up 5 bases and J gave up 10 bases, with 6 bases separating them. From germline, CDR1 is SEHNR and CDR2 FQNEAQ (reference sequence). This CDR3 is 10 amino acids long. CDR3 sequence (DNA): TGTGCCAGCAGCGAGGGAATTCAGTACTTC. Its protein product is CASSEGIQYF. The whole variable domain, remainder taken from reference TRBV7-9 and TRBJ2-4, is DTGVSQNPRHKITKRGQNVTFRCDPISEHNRLYWYRQTLGQGPEFLTYFQNEAQLEKSRLLSDRFSAERPKGSFSTLEIQRTEQGDSAMYLCASSEGIQYFGAGTRLSVL.